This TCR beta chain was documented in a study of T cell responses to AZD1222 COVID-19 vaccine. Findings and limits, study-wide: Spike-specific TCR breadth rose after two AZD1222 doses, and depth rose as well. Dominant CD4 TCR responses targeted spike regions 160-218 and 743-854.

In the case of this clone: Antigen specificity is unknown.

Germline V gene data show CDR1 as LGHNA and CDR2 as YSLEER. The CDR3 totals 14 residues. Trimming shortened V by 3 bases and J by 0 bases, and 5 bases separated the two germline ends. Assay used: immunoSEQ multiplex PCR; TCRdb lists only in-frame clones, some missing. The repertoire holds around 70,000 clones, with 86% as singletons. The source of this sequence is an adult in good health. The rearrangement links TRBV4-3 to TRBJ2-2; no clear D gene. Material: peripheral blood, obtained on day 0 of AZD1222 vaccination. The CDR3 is CASSQTSNTGELFF. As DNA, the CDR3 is TGCGCCAGCAGCCAGACATCGAACACCGGGGAGCTGTTTTTT.